The sequence of this T cell receptor (beta chain) was determined in a study of blood T cell repertoires in COVID-19. Study-level information: Specimens from acute and convalescent COVID-19 originated in the United States, Italy and Spain. From T cells, B-cell-depleted T cells, or PBMCs came the material, which was cDNA or gDNA.

As handled by the study authors: How many nucleated cells were present was estimated from reference gene primer amplification. Only in-frame clones appear in the TCRdb table, and some are missing; sequencing was by immunoSEQ multiplex PCR. V and J calls and clone size come straight from that table; D and trimming were deduced from the DNA. There are 270,000 or so clones in the sample; 75% to 90% occur only once, and roughly 5% lies in the top ten. Sequencing was done on a sample of peripheral blood. The clonotype comes from a woman between 40 and 50 years old who had recovered from COVID-19.

Here the CDR3 DNA reads TGTGCCACCCAGCTACTAGCGGGGGGGGTTAGCACAGATACGCAGTATTTT. Protein sequence: CATQLLAGGVSTDTQYF. J is TRBJ2-3 and V is TRBV10-3; 13 positions match TRBD2. Germline loops: CDR1 ENHRY, CDR2 SYGVKD. The V segment lost 10 bases and the J segment 0 bases; nucleotides outside the gene matches: 10. The CDR3 totals 17 residues.